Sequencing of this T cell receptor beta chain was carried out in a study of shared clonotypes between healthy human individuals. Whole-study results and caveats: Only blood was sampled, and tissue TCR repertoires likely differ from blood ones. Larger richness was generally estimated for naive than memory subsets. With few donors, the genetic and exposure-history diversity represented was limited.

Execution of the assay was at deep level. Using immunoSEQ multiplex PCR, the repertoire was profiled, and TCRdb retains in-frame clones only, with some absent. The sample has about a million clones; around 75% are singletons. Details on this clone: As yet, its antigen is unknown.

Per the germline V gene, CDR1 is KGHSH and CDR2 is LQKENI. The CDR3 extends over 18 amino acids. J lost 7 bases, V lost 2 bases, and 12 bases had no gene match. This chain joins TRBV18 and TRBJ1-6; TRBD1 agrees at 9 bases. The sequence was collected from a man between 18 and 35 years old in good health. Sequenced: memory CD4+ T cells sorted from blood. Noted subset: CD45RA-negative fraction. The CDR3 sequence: CASSPRVQGQGLNSPLHF. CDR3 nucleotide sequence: TGTGCCAGCTCACCAAGGGTTCAAGGACAGGGGTTGAATTCACCCCTCCACTTT.